This TCR beta chain was found in a study of shared clonotypes between healthy human individuals. Notes on the study in general: Generally, estimated richness proved larger in naive subsets than it did in memory subsets. Naive CD4 clonotypes were shared across several donors at 4.5% to 6.5%.

Sorted-subset replicate PCRs used roughly 210 ng of genomic DNA. This amount corresponded to 25,000 to 30,000 T cell genomes. Profiled with immunoSEQ multiplex PCR; TCRdb holds only in-frame clones, not every one. The table records under 1,100,000 clones, around 78% of them present only once. In regard to this clone: No antigen is known for it.

The trim removed 0 bases at V and 8 bases at J, leaving 5 bases unmatched. This CDR3 region has 15 residues. Germline values: CDR1 KGHSH, CDR2 LQKENI. The TCR was taken from a man aged 18 to 29 in good health. Some clones in this sample may be carry-over from other donors' samples. The rearrangement links TRBV18 to TRBJ2-1; 9 positions agree with TRBD2. Specimen: memory CD4+ T cells from PBMCs. Noted subset: CD45RA-negative fraction. CDR3 sequence: CASSPPGTSFDEQFF. CDR3 sequence (DNA): TGTGCCAGCTCACCACCTGGGACTAGCTTCGATGAGCAGTTCTTC.